The clone carrying this T cell receptor (beta chain) was seen a handful of times. The CDR3 totals 16 residues. The ends were cut back, 2 bases at V and 6 bases at J, with 17 bases in the middle. Germline V gene sequence: CDR1 SEHNR, CDR2 FQNEAQ (reference sequence). These data belong to a study of T cells in Graves' hyperthyroidism and ophthalmopathy. TCR beta CDR3 sequences were amplified from RNA transcripts. An initial round of RT-PCR targeting the TCR CDR3 relied on the HTBI primer set. One entry per CDR3 protein results from TCRdb running MiXCR on the multiplex PCR reads. The sample lists about 400,000 distinct CDR3 sequences, around 13% occurring once.

This chain joins TRBV7-9 and TRBJ2-1; D is tentatively TRBD1 or TRBD2 (5 bases each). Material: blood. This sequence originates from a woman in her late teens or twenties with Graves' hyperthyroidism. The CDR3 here is CASSLIGGSIGNEQFF. The CDR3 DNA reads TGTGCCAGCAGCTTAATTGGGGGTAGCATTGGCAATGAGCAGTTCTTC.